The rows below give T cell receptor beta chains drawn from one sample of a study of blood T cell repertoires in COVID-19. Clones were read by immunoSEQ multiplex PCR, and TCRdb kept only the in-frame ones, dropping some. The sample has about 180,000 clones, 88% seen once. Sequencing used peripheral blood. These receptors were taken from a woman aged 25 to 39 with acute or convalescent COVID-19. Each CDR3 is given with its conserved first and last residue. Each record gives: CDR3 length, J gene, V gene, clone size, D gene, CDR3 DNA, CDR3 protein. A D gene is named only where the DNA matches it firmly. Part of the rows lack a size; the others show once, few, many or a class for expanded clones.

12	TRBJ2-7	TRBV28	-	-	TGTGCCAGCAAGGACCGACTACTAGAGCAGTACTTC	CASKDRLLEQYF
13	TRBJ2-3	TRBV7-9	-	TRBD2	TGTGCCAGCAGGGTAGCGGGAGCAGATACGCAGTATTTT	CASRVAGADTQYF
12	TRBJ1-2	TRBV27	few	TRBD1	TGTGCCAGTGGGGACAGGGGCTATGGCTACACCTTC	CASGDRGYGYTF
12	TRBJ2-5	TRBV30	-	-	TGTGCCTGGAGCAGGGCACGGGAGACCCAGTACTTC	CAWSRARETQYF
14	TRBJ2-1	TRBV4-2	-	-	TGTGCCAGCAGCCAAGATTCGTGGGGCTATGAGCAGTTCTTC	CASSQDSWGYEQFF
12	TRBJ2-3	TRBV28	-	-	TGTGCCAGCCGTGGGCCCGCAGATACGCAGTATTTT	CASRGPADTQYF
13	TRBJ2-5	TRBV5-4	-	-	TGTGCCAGCAGCTTCAGGGGGGAAGAGACCCAGTACTTC	CASSFRGEETQYF
13	TRBJ2-4	TRBV11-2	-	TRBD1	TGTGCCAGCAGCTCCGGGACAGGAAGCATTCAGTACTTC	CASSSGTGSIQYF
14	TRBJ2-1	TRBV28	-	TRBD2	TGTGCCAGTATCCCAAGCGGGAGCTACAATGAGCAGTTCTTC	CASIPSGSYNEQFF
14	TRBJ1-2	TRBV9	-	-	TGTGCCAGCAGCGTAGTCGGGAGGTCCTATGGCTACACCTTC	CASSVVGRSYGYTF
14	TRBJ2-1	TRBV5-1	-	-	TGCGCCAGCAGCCCCTCCGGGAGAAAAAATGAGCAGTTCTTC	CASSPSGRKNEQFF
15	TRBJ2-2	TRBV7-2	-	TRBD1	TGTGCCAGCAGCTTAGGGGACAGGGACACCGGGGAGCTGTTTTTT	CASSLGDRDTGELFF
13	TRBJ2-3	TRBV5-6	once	TRBD1	TGTGCCAGCAGCAGGACAGGGGGAGATACGCAGTATTTT	CASSRTGGDTQYF
13	TRBJ2-7	TRBV7-2	-	TRBD2	TGTGCCAGCAGCCCGGGACTAGTAAACGAGCAGTACTTC	CASSPGLVNEQYF
14	TRBJ1-2	TRBV4-1	-	-	TGCGCCAGCAGCCAAGGGGCAGGCATCTATGGCTACACCTTC	CASSQGAGIYGYTF
13	TRBJ1-2	TRBV28	-	TRBD1	TGTGCCAGCAGTTCATTTAACAGGGGAGGCTACACCTTC	CASSSFNRGGYTF
17	TRBJ2-1	TRBV15	-	TRBD2	TGTGCCACCAGCAGAGAGGGGACTAGCGGAGTATACAATGAGCAGTTCTTC	CATSREGTSGVYNEQFF
11	TRBJ2-3	TRBV7-6	-	-	TGTGCCAGCGGGAGTACAGATACGCAGTATTTT	CASGSTDTQYF
15	TRBJ2-3	TRBV28	-	-	TGTGCCAGCAGCCCTGGGGAGGGGGATACAGATACGCAGTATTTT	CASSPGEGDTDTQYF
15	TRBJ2-1	TRBV10-3	once	TRBD2	TGTGCCATCAGTGAGTCTAGCGGGACATACAATGAGCAGTTCTTC	CAISESSGTYNEQFF
13	TRBJ2-4	TRBV3-1/TRBV3-2	-	-	TGTGCCAGCAGGGAGCCCGCCAAAAACATTCAGTACTTC	CASREPAKNIQYF
15	TRBJ2-4	TRBV20-1	-	-	TGCAGTGCTGGTGGGCTAGCTGCAGGAAAAAACATTCAGTACTTC	CSAGGLAAGKNIQYF
14	TRBJ1-1	TRBV13	-	TRBD1	TGTGCCAGCAGCAACAGGGGGTGGGGGACTGAAGCTTTCTTT	CASSNRGWGTEAFF
15	TRBJ1-3	TRBV18	once	-	TGTGCCAGCTCTACTCACGCCGGGAATCTAAACACCATATATTTT	CASSTHAGNLNTIYF
13	TRBJ1-3	TRBV12-3/TRBV12-4	once	-	TGTGCCAGCAGCCCCTCCTCTGGAAACACCATATATTTT	CASSPSSGNTIYF
16	TRBJ2-3	TRBV10-3	-	TRBD2	TGTGCCATCAGTGAGTCGTTAGCGGGAGGGTCTGGTACGCAGTATTTT	CAISESLAGGSGTQYF
13	TRBJ1-1	TRBV3-1/TRBV3-2	-	-	TGTGCCAGCAGCCAACGAGGTGGCACTGAAGCTTTCTTT	CASSQRGGTEAFF
13	TRBJ2-7	TRBV29-1	once	TRBD1	TGCAGCGGGACAGGGGGCCTTACCTACGAGCAGTACTTC	CSGTGGLTYEQYF
14	TRBJ1-1	TRBV6-6	-	-	TGTGCCAGCAGTTACGGAGTAATGAACACTGAAGCTTTCTTT	CASSYGVMNTEAFF
14	TRBJ2-7	TRBV7-2	-	-	TGTGCCAGCAGCTTCGCGCTAAGCTCCTACGAGCAGTACTTC	CASSFALSSYEQYF
15	TRBJ1-4	TRBV5-1	-	-	TGCGCCAGCAGCGCGGGAACCCCAACTAATGAAAAACTGTTTTTT	CASSAGTPTNEKLFF
14	TRBJ1-1	TRBV3-1/TRBV3-2	few	TRBD1	TGTGCCAGCAGCCAAGCTAGGGACAGGGATGAAGCTTTCTTT	CASSQARDRDEAFF
15	TRBJ1-6	TRBV28	-	TRBD1	TGTGCCAGCAGTTCCCAGGACAGGGGAGGTTCACCCCTCCACTTT	CASSSQDRGGSPLHF
14	TRBJ1-6	TRBV3-1/TRBV3-2	-	TRBD1	TGTGCCAGCAGCCAATCCACAGGGGGTTCACCCCTCCACTTT	CASSQSTGGSPLHF
14	TRBJ2-7	TRBV2	-	-	TGTGCCAGCAGTGAACACGGTACGGGATACGAGCAGTACTTC	CASSEHGTGYEQYF
16	TRBJ1-5	TRBV5-6	once	TRBD1	TGTGCCAGCAGCTTACTACAGGGGGCGTTGGGACAGCCCCAGCATTTT	CASSLLQGALGQPQHF
14	TRBJ2-7	TRBV30	-	-	TGTGCCTGGAGCACAGGGATCCATTCCTACGAGCAGTACTTC	CAWSTGIHSYEQYF
14	TRBJ1-1	TRBV18	-	-	TGTGCCAGCTCACCTGTCGCGATGAACACTGAAGCTTTCTTT	CASSPVAMNTEAFF
15	TRBJ2-7	TRBV19	-	-	TGTGCCAGTAACAGGGGAGGACTTCGGCCCTACGAGCAGTACTTC	CASNRGGLRPYEQYF
13	TRBJ2-2	TRBV18	-	-	TGTGCCAGCTCACCCCATCGGACCGGGGAGCTGTTTTTT	CASSPHRTGELFF
8	TRBJ2-7	TRBV27	-	-	TGTGCCAGACCGGGGCAGTACTTC	CARPGQYF
13	TRBJ2-1	TRBV5-1	-	TRBD1	TGCGCCACCCGGGACAGGGTTGACAATGAGCAGTTCTTC	CATRDRVDNEQFF
14	TRBJ2-1	TRBV18	-	TRBD2	TGTGCCAGCAGCGGGACTAGCGGGAGAAATGAGCAGTTCTTC	CASSGTSGRNEQFF
11	TRBJ2-1	TRBV5-1	-	-	TGCGCCAGCATTGGGGCGGGAGAGCAGTTCTTC	CASIGAGEQFF
15	TRBJ2-3	TRBV27	once	-	TGTGCCAGCAGCCCTGGGGCCCGGGGCACAGATACGCAGTATTTT	CASSPGARGTDTQYF
15	TRBJ1-6	TRBV28	-	-	TGTGCCAGCAGACTGCCACAGGGTTCGAATTCACCCCTCCACTTT	CASRLPQGSNSPLHF
15	TRBJ2-7	TRBV10-3	-	TRBD2	TGTGCCATCGGGCTACTAGCGGGGGCAGCCTACGAGCAGTACTTC	CAIGLLAGAAYEQYF
16	TRBJ2-6	TRBV28	-	TRBD1	TGTGCCAGCAGAGGCCCAGGGGGCGCCGGGGCCAACGTCCTGACTTTC	CASRGPGGAGANVLTF
15	TRBJ2-2	TRBV28	-	-	TGTGCCAGCAGTTCGATCCGAATGAACGGCGGGGAGCTGTTTTTT	CASSSIRMNGGELFF
13	TRBJ1-5	TRBV7-9	once	-	TGTGCCAGCAGCTACGAAGCCTTTCAGCCCCAGCATTTT	CASSYEAFQPQHF
15	TRBJ2-7	TRBV19	-	TRBD1	TGTGCCAGTAGTATTGCGGGGACAGGTCCCTACGAGCAGTACTTC	CASSIAGTGPYEQYF
14	TRBJ2-3	TRBV5-4	-	-	TGTGCCAGCAGCCTACGCAGGGGAACAGATACGCAGTATTTT	CASSLRRGTDTQYF
12	TRBJ2-1	TRBV28	-	-	TGTGCCAGCAGTTTAATCTCGTATGAGCAGTTCTTC	CASSLISYEQFF
15	TRBJ2-1	TRBV28	-	-	TGTGCCAGCAGTCTCAAGCCCCACCAAAACAATGAGCAGTTCTTC	CASSLKPHQNNEQFF
13	TRBJ1-5	TRBV14	-	-	TGTGCCAGCAGCCAGGGTCTATTGGGCCCCCAGCATTTT	CASSQGLLGPQHF
12	TRBJ1-6	TRBV28	-	-	TGTGCCAGCAGAAACAGGGAATCACCCCTCCACTTT	CASRNRESPLHF
16	TRBJ2-3	TRBV6-1	-	TRBD2	TGTGCCAGCAGTGAAGCCCCGGGGAGCGGGAGTGATACGCAGTATTTT	CASSEAPGSGSDTQYF